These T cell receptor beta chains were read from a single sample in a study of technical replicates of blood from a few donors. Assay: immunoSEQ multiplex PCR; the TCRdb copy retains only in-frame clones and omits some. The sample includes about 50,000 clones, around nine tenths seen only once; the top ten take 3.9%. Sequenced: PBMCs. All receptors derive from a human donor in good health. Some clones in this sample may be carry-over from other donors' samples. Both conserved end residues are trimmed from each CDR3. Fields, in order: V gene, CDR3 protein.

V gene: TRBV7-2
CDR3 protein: ASTSDSNTEAF

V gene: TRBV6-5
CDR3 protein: ASSYSDYSYEQY

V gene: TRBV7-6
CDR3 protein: ASSSLQGNQPQH

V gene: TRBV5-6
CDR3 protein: ASSLPRALYGYT

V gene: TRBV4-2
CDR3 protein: ASSRTGEEYGYT

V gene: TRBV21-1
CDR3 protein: AKISGQAVYEQY

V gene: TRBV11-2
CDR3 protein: ASSPYPYPPGQSQETQY

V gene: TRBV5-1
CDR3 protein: ASSLGVSLSYNEQF

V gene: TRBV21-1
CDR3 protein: ASSKEEFGDINIEQPQH

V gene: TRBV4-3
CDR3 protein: ASSQEPGGQPQH